This T cell receptor (beta chain) was captured by sequencing in a study of shared clonotypes between healthy human individuals (dated by TCRdb to 2020 to 2021). About the investigation overall: A few men and two women, aged 18 to 49 years, made up the cohort. Per donor, three plates each were used for CD4 naive and CD4 memory, two for CD8 naive, and one for CD8 memory. Blood TCR repertoires of five healthy adults were deeply sequenced to estimate repertoire size and the extent of clonotype sharing between individuals. Libraries were prepared and TCR repertoires were sequenced by different laboratories using diverse techniques, in order to increase sequencing depth and limit assay-specific biases. Leukapheresis yielded between about 0.94 and 10 billion PBMCs per donor.

TCR CDR3 regions were amplified from genomic DNA by multiplex PCR using the deep immunoSEQ assay. Extracted genomic DNA from each cell subset was spread evenly across all wells of several immunoSEQ 96-well plates, with each plate serving as a replicate. For sorted subsets, about 0.2 ug genomic DNA, equal to some 30,000 T cell genomes, was loaded into each replicate PCR. Purified libraries were quantified with a Qubit 3.0 fluorometer, sized on a Bioanalyzer 2100, and re-quantified with the KAPA Library Quantification kit. Each immunoSEQ 96-well plate was sequenced on its own single-read 150-cycle Illumina NextSeq 550 flow cell. The original methods were these. Because only junctional sequences without quality scores were contained in the immunoSEQ output, filtering matching that applied to full-length reads could not be performed. Sequences were annotated with PyIR, a Python wrapper for IgBLAST v1.9, and V/J genes and CDR3 were assigned using IMGT germline references. Reads were filtered out if the reads had weak V/J assignments (E-value above 1e-6), no CDR3, stop codons, out-of-frame junctions, or ambiguous translated residues. V3J clonotypes were defined as sequences sharing the same inferred V gene, J gene, and CDR3 amino acid sequence. To compute the percentage overlap between repertoires, the number of shared unique clonotypes was divided by the size of the smaller repertoire. Richness of each repertoire was evaluated using RTK rarefaction, the Chao1 estimator, and Recon v2.1 estimates of unobserved clonotypes. Generation probabilities were computed with OLGA for all TCRbeta clonotypes obtained by the gDNA method from several donors. TCRdb took over this immuneACCESS table, retaining in-frame rearrangements with V and J assigned. Such tables are incomplete; in checked studies, under half of the missing clones stem from an unresolved V gene, and the remainder is unexplained. V and J calls and clone size are copied from that table; D and trimming were computed from the DNA. Recorded for this sample are fewer than 1.6 million clones; 97% to 99% of them occurred a single time. Roughly 0.35% of the sample rests with the top ten.

Based on the germline V gene (reference sequence), the CDR1 and CDR2 sequences are SGHNT and YYREEE. Inclusive of the bounding cysteine and phenylalanine, the CDR3 is 17 residues long. Only the CDR3 part of the read is kept: 51 bases, read in frame from the first base. Germline trimming amounts to 4 bases on V and 2 bases on J, with 8 as the count of junction bases outside the gene matches. Summary of the overall study and its limitations: Rarefaction of sorted-subset datasets indicated incomplete sequencing despite the large sequencing depth. Across a few donors, approximately 4.6% of naive CD4, more than 3% of naive CD8, around 2.1% of memory CD4, and under 0.45% of memory CD8 clonotypes were shared. The small number of donors limited the genetic and exposure-history diversity represented. Compared with non-shared clonotypes, the clonotypes found in all four sorted-subset donors had higher generation probabilities. Pairwise subsampling led to the expectation that sequencing depth would affect the degree of clonotype sharing among donors. Naive subsets generally had larger estimated clonotype richness than memory subsets did. Sampling was restricted to blood, and TCR repertoires in tissues likely differ from the TCR repertoires found in blood.

As regards this clone: Its antigen is not yet known. Nothing much larger sits one base from this clone, and base qualities are not available.

Healthy HIV-negative adults with no recently reported acute infections or vaccinations were included as donors. Every donor was a Caucasian adult residing in Nashville, Tennessee, USA. Magnetic negative selection was used to enrich CD4+ T cells, after which naive cells were positively selected on CD45RA and the negative fraction became the memory subset. After blood collection by leukapheresis, PBMCs were isolated using Ficoll-Histopaque density gradient centrifugation and then cryopreserved in the vapor phase of liquid nitrogen. Purity and quantity of every magnetically sorted T cell population were checked by analytical flow cytometry. From each sorted fraction, genomic DNA was isolated and quantified by UV absorbance on a Nanodrop 2000c.

The chain is encoded by TRBV5-4 joined to TRBJ2-7; 14 bases in the middle match TRBD2. Sequenced material: naive CD4+ T cells sorted from blood. The meaning of the sample's cell subset or site label: CD45RA+ positively selected. This TCR came from a man aged 25 to 40 in good health. The bases are TGTGCCAGCAGCCCGCGGACTAGCGGGAGGATTCCCTACGAGCAGTACTTC. Its translation is CASSPRTSGRIPYEQYF.